The 24 T cell receptor beta chains listed next were all sequenced from one sample in a study of blood T cell repertoires in COVID-19 (dated by TCRdb to 2018 to 2020). Library preparation employed the immunoSEQ multiplex PCR assay. Sourced from immuneACCESS, this table was stored by TCRdb with only in-frame sequences that have V and J called. A share of the clones is absent; for the studies checked, an unresolved V gene accounts for under half, and the remainder has no known explanation. The sample table contains 68,000 or so clones; only one count was recorded for approximately 79% of them. Clones ranked in the top ten supply approximately 10% of the sample. The sample comprised peripheral blood. The receptors originated from a woman aged 50 to 60 with acute or convalescent COVID-19.

This chain connects TRBV10-3 to TRBJ2-2; 7 nucleotides match TRBD1. This CDR3 region has 13 residues. V lost 10 bases to trimming and J lost 3 bases; unmatched junction nucleotides: 5. CDR1 and CDR2 from the germline V gene are ENHRY and SYGVKD. CDR3 region: CATIGQDTGELFF. The DNA of the CDR3 is TGTGCCACCATAGGACAGGACACCGGGGAGCTGTTTTTT.

This clone was recorded a few times. CDR3 sequence (DNA): TGTGCCAGCAGACAGGGTCGGAACACTGAAGCTTTCTTT. It yields the protein CASRQGRNTEAFF. This rearrangement joins TRBV6-5 to TRBJ1-1; the D gene is possibly TRBD1 (6 bases). Germline V lookup: CDR1 MNHEY, CDR2 SVGAGI. V lost 6 bases to trimming and J lost 1 base, with 9 bases between them. The CDR3 has 13 amino acids.

This clone was counted once. J is TRBJ1-2 and V is TRBV24-1; D is possibly TRBD1 (6 bases). Germline V gene data show CDR1 as KGHDR and CDR2 as SFDVKD. The V end was cut by 4 bases, the J end by 6 bases, with 20 bases between. This CDR3 region has 16 residues. CDR3 sequence reads: CATSDKSRGQQNGYTF. As DNA, the CDR3 is TGTGCCACCAGTGACAAGAGTAGAGGACAGCAAAATGGCTACACCTTC.

The rearrangement joins TRBV7-3 to TRBJ2-2, with 11 bases matching TRBD2. Germline-derived CDR1 and CDR2 are SGHTA and FQGTGA. V lost 4 bases and J lost 1; bases outside the gene matches: 11. The CDR3 spans 19 residues. For the CDR3, the DNA is TGTGCCAGCAGCTCGACCGACGAACTAGCGGGAGAGAACACCGGGGAGCTGTTTTTT. The encoded protein is CASSSTDELAGENTGELFF.

V gene TRBV5-1 combines with J gene TRBJ2-3, with D tentatively TRBD1 (6 bases). V lost 7 bases, J lost 1 base, and 10 bases lay in between. The CDR3 runs to 13 residues. Germline V gene data show CDR1 as SGHRS and CDR2 as YFSETQ. The CDR3 is CASAWTGTDTQYF. The DNA of the CDR3 is TGCGCCAGCGCCTGGACAGGCACAGATACGCAGTATTTT.

In its sample, this clone was seen a few times. As DNA, the CDR3 is TGCGCCAGCACGGCACTAGCGGGGGGCAATGAGCAGTTCTTC. Translating it yields CASTALAGGNEQFF. The V gene is TRBV5-1, the J gene TRBJ2-1; 12 nucleotides agree with TRBD2. Germline V lookup: CDR1 SGHRS, CDR2 YFSETQ. With V trimmed by 6 bases and J by 6 bases, 4 bases remained unmatched. The CDR3 runs to 14 residues.

This clone came up a few times. The chain employs TRBV9 and TRBJ1-1; 12 nucleotides agree with TRBD1. The CDR3 has 16 residues. V shed 0 bases, J shed 5 bases, and the junction held 5 bases outside the gene matches. The germline V gene has CDR1 SGDLS and CDR2 YYNGEE. The CDR3 DNA sequence: TGTGCCAGCAGCGTAGAGGGACAGGGGGCGATTACTGAAGCTTTCTTT. It translates to CASSVEGQGAITEAFF.

V gene TRBV6-4 combines with J gene TRBJ1-6; D possibly corresponds to TRBD1 (5 bases). The CDR3 runs 16 residues. Germline lookup yields CDR1 MRHNA and CDR2 SNTAGT. Between the trimmed V and J ends, which lost 6 bases and 10 bases, there was a span of 22 bases. The CDR3 sequence: CASRVDGAAGGSPLHF. CDR3 sequence (DNA): TGTGCCAGCAGAGTTGACGGAGCCGCCGGGGGGTCACCCCTCCACTTT.

This rearrangement joins TRBV18 to TRBJ2-6; D is possibly TRBD2 (6 bases). V lost 3 bases and J lost 1, with 19 bases in between. Germline-derived CDR1 and CDR2 are KGHSH and LQKENI. This CDR3 has 19 amino acids. CDR3 in DNA: TGTGCCAGCTCACCCATGTCCGGGACTGCACCATCTGGGGCCAACGTCCTGACTTTC. Translated, it gives CASSPMSGTAPSGANVLTF.

This sequence joins TRBV6-5 and TRBJ1-1, with TRBD1 as a possible D gene (6 bases). Between the trimmed V and J ends, which lost 6 bases and 5 bases, there was a span of 7 bases. This CDR3 has 11 amino acids. CDR1 MNHEY and CDR2 SVGAGI come from the germline V gene. The CDR3 loop is CASRGGTEAFF. CDR3 coding DNA: TGTGCCAGCAGAGGGGGTACTGAAGCTTTCTTT.

The V and J genes are TRBV4-2 and TRBJ2-7; TRBD1 aligns across 9 bases. Germline CDR1 reads LGHNA; CDR2 reads YNFKEQ. V trimming: 1 base; J trimming: 3 bases; junction bases outside the gene matches: 4. The CDR3 has 15 residues. The CDR3 reads CASSQGAGQGYEQYF. DNA of the CDR3: TGTGCCAGCAGCCAAGGCGCGGGACAGGGCTACGAGCAGTACTTC.

The V and J genes are TRBV6-5 and TRBJ2-3, with 7 bases that match TRBD2. The germline V gene has CDR1 MNHEY and CDR2 SVGAGI. V trimming: 2 bases; J trimming: 2 bases; junction bases outside the gene matches: 7. The CDR3 covers 16 residues. The CDR3 DNA reads as TGTGCCAGCAGTTACCCCTCTAGCGGATACACAGATACGCAGTATTTT. It is translated as CASSYPSSGYTDTQYF.

The chain joins TRBV15 to TRBJ1-6; 7 nucleotides align to TRBD1. Trimming removed 0 bases from V and 9 bases from J; junction bases left unmatched: 8. This CDR3 has 16 amino acids. Germline CDR1 and CDR2: LNHNV and YYDKDF (reference sequence). The CDR3 reads CATSREWRGPGSPLHF. The CDR3 coding sequence is TGTGCCACCAGCAGAGAATGGAGGGGGCCTGGTTCACCCCTCCACTTT.

The J gene is TRBJ1-1, the V gene TRBV6-5, with a tentative D call TRBD1 (5 bases). The CDR3 spans 15 residues. V was clipped by 6 bases and J by 2 bases, with 16 bases between them. Germline-derived CDR1 and CDR2 are MNHEY and SVGAGI. Here the CDR3 reads CASRSQGAINTEAFF. The CDR3 DNA follows: TGTGCCAGCAGGAGCCAGGGTGCCATCAACACTGAAGCTTTCTTT.

The rearrangement uses TRBV27 and TRBJ2-7, with 9 bases fitting TRBD1. V dropped 4 bases and J dropped 9; count of bases not matched to a gene: 10. The CDR3 extends over 14 amino acids. The germline V gene has CDR1 MNHEY and CDR2 SMNVEV (reference sequence). This chain's CDR3 is CASSSGDRVKVQYF. CDR3 coding DNA: TGTGCCAGCAGTTCAGGGGACAGGGTAAAGGTGCAGTACTTC.

Concerning this clone: A junction boundary mismatches the germline segment, possibly from a read error. CDR3 in amino acids: CARRGQGFTEAFF. CDR3 DNA: TGTGCCCGGAGGGGACAGGGATTCACTGAAGCTTTCTTT. The chain recombines TRBV30 with TRBJ1-1; 9 bases are a match to TRBD1. The CDR3 runs to 13 residues. CDR1 GTSNPN and CDR2 SVGIG come from the germline V gene (reference sequence).

This clone was recorded once. This rearrangement joins TRBV7-8 to TRBJ1-5; maybe TRBD1 (5 bases). Germline V gives CDR1 SGHVS, CDR2 FQNEAQ. V lost 1 base and J 4 bases, leaving 11 bases between the germline ends. This CDR3 is built from 15 residues. The CDR3 protein is CASSLEGDGNQPQHF. Here the CDR3 DNA reads TGTGCCAGCAGCTTAGAAGGGGATGGTAATCAGCCCCAGCATTTT.

The chain uses TRBV29-1 and TRBJ1-2, with D hard to call. Germline CDR1 SQVTM, CDR2 ANQGSEA. Trimming removed 1 base from V and 3 bases from J, with 9 bases in between. CDR3 size: 13 residues. This chain's CDR3 is CSVEVVTDYGYTF. The CDR3 nucleotides read TGCAGCGTTGAAGTGGTAACAGACTATGGCTACACCTTC.

In nucleotides, the CDR3 is TGTGCCAGCTCACCTACTTTCGGGGACAATGAGCAGTTCTTC. Its translation: CASSPTFGDNEQFF. The genes are TRBV18 and TRBJ2-1, with a possible D match to TRBD2 (5 bases). Germline CDR1 reads KGHSH; CDR2 reads LQKENI. This CDR3 region has 14 residues. V was shortened by 3 bases and J by 5 bases, with 11 bases between the two germline ends.

This clone was seen just once. J is TRBJ1-2 and V is TRBV10-3, with TRBD1 as a possible D gene (6 bases). Germline V CDR1 and CDR2: ENHRY, SYGVKD. The CDR3 has 13 residues. V was shortened by 4 bases and J by 3 bases, with 9 bases between the two germline ends. The CDR3 region is CAISGTEDYGYTF. The CDR3 DNA follows: TGTGCCATCAGTGGGACAGAGGACTATGGCTACACCTTC.

The chain combines TRBV18 with TRBJ2-5; TRBD1 matches at 10 bases. Germline V lookup: CDR1 KGHSH, CDR2 LQKENI. The CDR3 runs 15 residues. V shed 3 bases and J 4 bases; nucleotides not matched to a gene: 5. Here the CDR3 reads CASSPMTGGRETQYF. CDR3 coding DNA: TGTGCCAGCTCACCGATGACAGGGGGCAGAGAGACCCAGTACTTC.

The gene calls are TRBV6-5 and TRBJ1-1; TRBD1 agrees at 8 bases. Germline loops: CDR1 MNHEY, CDR2 SVGAGI. The ends lost 6 bases at V and 3 bases at J; junction bases unmatched: 3. The CDR3 has 13 amino acids. CDR3 nucleotides: TGTGCCAGCAGAGACAGGGGATACACTGAAGCTTTCTTT. This translates into CASRDRGYTEAFF.

This chain links TRBV19 with TRBJ1-2, with D possibly being TRBD1 (5 bases). V was pared by 3 bases and J by 4 bases, with 9 bases between. The CDR3 loop spans 13 amino acids. Germline V lookup: CDR1 LNHDA, CDR2 SQIVND (reference sequence). The CDR3 here is CASSMGQGYGYTF. CDR3 sequence (DNA): TGTGCCAGTAGTATGGGGCAGGGCTATGGCTACACCTTC.

V usage is TRBV4-1 and J usage is TRBJ1-2; D is possibly TRBD1 (5 bases). With 2 bases removed from V and 4 bases from J, the gap between germline ends came to 17 bases. The CDR3 runs 16 residues. Per germline, CDR1 MGHRA and CDR2 YSYEKL. The CDR3 nucleotides are TGCGCCAGCAGCCAATCGGCTCTAACGACAGTCTATGGCTACACCTTC. Translated, it gives CASSQSALTTVYGYTF.